This is a list of T cell receptor beta chains from one sample in a study of cytomegalovirus exposure and HLA in healthy donors. Repertoires were generated with immunoSEQ multiplex PCR, while TCRdb's copy carries only in-frame clones and drops some. The sample lists roughly 220,000 clones, approximately 78% occurring once. Input material: PBMCs. The receptors stem from a man aged 25-45 years in good health and CMV-seronegative. CDR3s include the opening cysteine and the closing phenylalanine or tryptophan. The order of the fields is clone size, J gene, D gene, CDR3 length, V gene, CDR3 DNA, CDR3 protein. A D gene is named only where the DNA matches it firmly. Size tells how often a clone was seen (once, few, many) or the class of an expanded clone, and some rows leave it out.

-,TRBJ2-2,TRBD1,17,TRBV5-6,TGTGCCAGCAGCTTGTCAACCGGACAGGGGACTGGCGGGGAGCTGTTTTTT,CASSLSTGQGTGGELFF
-,TRBJ2-7,TRBD2,14,TRBV28,TGTGCCAGCAGTAGCGGGGGGGCCCGGGACGAGCAGTACTTC,CASSSGGARDEQYF
-,TRBJ2-3,TRBD1,14,TRBV10-3,TGTGCCATCAGGACGGCCAGGGGGTCAGATACGCAGTATTTT,CAIRTARGSDTQYF
-,TRBJ2-1,TRBD1,16,TRBV7-9,TGTGCCAGCAGCACCGCGGGGACAGGGATCGTCGTCGAGCAGTTCTTC,CASSTAGTGIVVEQFF
few,TRBJ1-1,TRBD1,15,TRBV19,TGTGCCAGTCGATCCGACAGGGGGCTGAACACTGAAGCTTTCTTT,CASRSDRGLNTEAFF
-,TRBJ2-7,TRBD1,13,TRBV7-9,TGTGCCAGCAGCCACGACAGGGGAGACGAGCAGTACTTC,CASSHDRGDEQYF
once,TRBJ1-3,-,14,TRBV19,TGTGCCAGTAGTGGTAGATCGAGAGGAAACACCATATATTTT,CASSGRSRGNTIYF
few,TRBJ2-7,-,16,TRBV11-2,TGTGCCAGCAGCTTAGGGATAGGGTTCCCCGAGGGAGTTAAGTACTTC,CASSLGIGFPEGVKYF
-,TRBJ2-2,-,14,TRBV28,TGTGCCAGCAGTTACAGTACGAACACCGGGGAGCTGTTTTTT,CASSYSTNTGELFF
once,TRBJ2-7,TRBD2,14,TRBV5-1,TGCGCCAGCAGCTTGGTAGCGGGGTCCCACGAGCAGTACTTC,CASSLVAGSHEQYF
-,TRBJ2-7,-,15,TRBV6-6,TGTGCCAGCACCAAGGGGTCCCCGAACTCCTACGAGCAGTACTTC,CASTKGSPNSYEQYF
-,TRBJ2-7,TRBD2,15,TRBV5-4,TGTGCCAGCAGCCCCCGGACTAGCGGGAGCTACGAGCAGTACTTC,CASSPRTSGSYEQYF
few,TRBJ1-1,-,13,TRBV6-1,TGTGCCAGTGGGGCAGGTATGAACACTGAAGCTTTCTTT,CASGAGMNTEAFF
few,TRBJ2-2,-,15,TRBV5-4,TGTGCCAGCAGCTCAGGACTGACGAACACCGGGGAGCTGTTTTTT,CASSSGLTNTGELFF
-,TRBJ2-7,TRBD1,14,TRBV6-6,TGTGCCAGCAGTCAAGGGACAGGGCTCTACGAGCAGTACTTC,CASSQGTGLYEQYF
-,TRBJ1-1,-,15,TRBV28,TGTGCCAGCAGCCGATTTGAGGGGCGCGGGATTCGAGCTTTCTTT,CASSRFEGRGIRAFF
-,TRBJ2-1,-,16,TRBV11-3,TGTGCCAGCAGCCCCCGAAGAGGAGGCCGCTACAATGAGCAGTTCTTC,CASSPRRGGRYNEQFF
-,TRBJ2-1,TRBD2,18,TRBV15,TGTGCCACCAGCAGACTTATTGGACCCGGGACTAGCGAGAATGAGCAGTTCTTC,CATSRLIGPGTSENEQFF
-,TRBJ1-2,-,14,TRBV11-2,TGTGCCAGCAGCCCCCTCCACAAGAACTATGGCTACACCTTC,CASSPLHKNYGYTF
-,TRBJ2-1,-,15,TRBV7-2,TGTGCCAGCAGCCGCCTACCCGGGGGGCCGAATGAGCAGTTCTTC,CASSRLPGGPNEQFF
-,TRBJ2-7,TRBD2,16,TRBV5-6,TGTGCCAGCGGACCCGGAGGAGCGGGGTTCTCCTACGAGCAGTACTTC,CASGPGGAGFSYEQYF
-,TRBJ1-5,-,14,TRBV25-1,TGTGCCAGCAGTGTACTAAATAGCAATCAGCCCCAGCATTTT,CASSVLNSNQPQHF
-,TRBJ1-5,TRBD1,18,TRBV5-6,TGTGCCAGCAGCTTTCTAGGACAGGGAGGGGAAAGCAATCAGCCCCAGCATTTT,CASSFLGQGGESNQPQHF
-,TRBJ2-7,TRBD1,14,TRBV10-1,TGCGCCAGCAGTGGGGGGACAGCAACCTACGAGCAGTACTTC,CASSGGTATYEQYF
-,TRBJ2-3,-,16,TRBV19,TGTGCCAGTAGCACGCGACGGCGGGGGCAGACAGATACGCAGTATTTT,CASSTRRRGQTDTQYF
-,TRBJ1-2,-,15,TRBV5-1,TGCGCCAGCAGCTTGGGGTCAGGGATTAACTATGGCTACACCTTC,CASSLGSGINYGYTF
-,TRBJ2-2,TRBD2,15,TRBV5-4,TGTGCCAGCAGCTGGACTAGCGTAAACACCGGGGAGCTGTTTTTT,CASSWTSVNTGELFF
-,TRBJ1-1,-,13,TRBV14,TGTGCCAGCAGCCAAGGGGCCTTCAGGTGGGCTTTCTTT,CASSQGAFRWAFF
-,TRBJ2-2,-,14,TRBV29-1,TGCAGCGTTTATGAGGGCTTAAACACCGGGGAGCTGTTTTTT,CSVYEGLNTGELFF
-,TRBJ2-3,-,16,TRBV19,TGTGCCAGTAGTAAGTCCTCAAGGCCCAGGTGGGATACGCAGTATTTT,CASSKSSRPRWDTQYF
-,TRBJ1-4,-,14,TRBV7-2,TGTGCCAGCAGCCGACACGGCCCGGTAGAAAAACTGTTTTTT,CASSRHGPVEKLFF
-,TRBJ2-7,TRBD1,16,TRBV19,TGTGCCAGTAGCCGTAACCCGGACAGGGCCCTTGACGAGCAGTACTTC,CASSRNPDRALDEQYF
-,TRBJ1-4,TRBD1,15,TRBV7-9,TGTGCCAGCAGCTCTGAGACAGGGAACTATGAAAAACTGTTTTTT,CASSSETGNYEKLFF